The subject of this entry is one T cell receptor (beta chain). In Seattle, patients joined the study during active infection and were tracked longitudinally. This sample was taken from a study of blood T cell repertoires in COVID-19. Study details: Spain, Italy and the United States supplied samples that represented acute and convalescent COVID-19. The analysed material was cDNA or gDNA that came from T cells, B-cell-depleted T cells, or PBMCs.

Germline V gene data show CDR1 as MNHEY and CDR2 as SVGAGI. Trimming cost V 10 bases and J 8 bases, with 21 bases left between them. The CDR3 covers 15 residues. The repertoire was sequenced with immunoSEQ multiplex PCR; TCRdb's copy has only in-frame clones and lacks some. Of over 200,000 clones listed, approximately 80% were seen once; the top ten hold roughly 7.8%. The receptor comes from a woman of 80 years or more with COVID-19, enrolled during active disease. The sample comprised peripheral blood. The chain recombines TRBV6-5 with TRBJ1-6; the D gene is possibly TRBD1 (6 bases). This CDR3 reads CATRGQGRFDSPLHF. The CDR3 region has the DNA TGTGCCACGCGGGGGCAGGGGCGTTTTGATTCACCCCTCCACTTT.